This passage covers 13 T cell receptor beta chains from one sample sequenced in a study of blood T cell repertoires in COVID-19. Repertoires were generated with immunoSEQ multiplex PCR, while TCRdb's copy carries only in-frame clones and drops some. Of some 200,000 clones listed, approximately 89% were seen once; the top ten hold 0.77%. Sequencing used PBMCs or T cells enriched from blood (not recorded which). These receptors originate from a woman in her late teens or twenties who had recovered from COVID-19.

This clone was picked up one time. V and J are TRBV7-2 and TRBJ2-1, with 9 positions matching TRBD1. The J segment lost 8 bases and the V segment lost 5 bases, leaving 7 bases of the junction unmatched. CDR3 size: 14 residues. Germline CDR1 and CDR2: SGHTA and FQGNSA. The CDR3 protein is CASSRSGTGHEQFF. In DNA, the CDR3 is TGTGCCAGCAGCCGTTCCGGGACAGGGCATGAGCAGTTCTTC.

V gene TRBV10-3 combines with J gene TRBJ1-5; D not resolved. V lost 8 bases, J lost 3 bases, and 14 bases lay in between. Germline CDR1 reads ENHRY; CDR2 reads SYGVKD. CDR3 size: 14 residues. The CDR3: CAIAGDPLNQPQHF. The CDR3 DNA follows: TGTGCCATCGCAGGCGACCCGCTCAATCAGCCCCAGCATTTT.

The chain is built from TRBV2 and TRBJ1-2; D may be TRBD1 (6 bases). Germline CDR1 and CDR2: SNHLY and FYNNEI. The CDR3 sequence is 13 residues long. V lost 8 bases and J 4 bases, leaving 14 bases between the germline ends. Here the CDR3 reads CASRVGGTYGYTF. The CDR3 DNA follows: TGTGCCAGCCGGGTAGGGGGTACCTATGGCTACACCTTC. The complete variable domain, with remaining parts taken from reference TRBV2 and TRBJ1-2, reads EPEVTQTPSHQVTQMGQEVILRCVPISNHLYFYWYRQILGQKVEFLVSFYNNEISEKSEIFDDQFSVERPDGSNFTLKIRSTKLEDSAMYFCASRVGGTYGYTFGSGTRLTVV.

This sequence joins TRBV4-1 and TRBJ2-1; 9 bases line up with TRBD2. V was pared by 4 bases and J by 3 bases, with 10 bases of the junction left unmatched. Germline V gives CDR1 MGHRA, CDR2 YSYEKL. The CDR3 runs to 17 residues. CDR3 sequence (DNA): TGCGCCAGCAGCCCCTCGGGTAGCGGGAGCGTCTACAATGAGCAGTTCTTC. Encoded protein: CASSPSGSGSVYNEQFF.

V is TRBV7-9 and J is TRBJ2-1; 8 bases agree with TRBD2. V dropped 0 bases and J dropped 0; count of bases not matched to a gene: 4. The length of the CDR3 is 17 residues. Germline-derived CDR1 and CDR2 are SEHNR and FQNEAQ (reference sequence). Here the CDR3 DNA reads TGTGCCAGCAGCTTAGCGTATAGCGGGACCTCCTACAATGAGCAGTTCTTC. This sequence encodes CASSLAYSGTSYNEQFF. The full variable domain, its missing parts supplied by reference TRBV7-9 and TRBJ2-1, is DTGVSQNPRHKITKRGQNVTFRCDPISEHNRLYWYRQTLGQGPEFLTYFQNEAQLEKSRLLSDRFSAERPKGSFSTLEIQRTEQGDSAMYLCASSLAYSGTSYNEQFFGPGTRLTVL.

This chain joins TRBV4-3 and TRBJ1-1; possibly TRBD1 for D (5 bases). Germline assignment: CDR1 LGHNA and CDR2 YSLEER. V was pared by 2 bases and J by 4 bases, with 11 bases between. This CDR3 is 14 amino acids long. DNA for the CDR3: TGCGCCAGCAGCCAAAGCAGGGTCGGCACTGAAGCTTTCTTT. Translated, it gives CASSQSRVGTEAFF.

V is TRBV5-6 and J is TRBJ2-2; 7 nucleotides line up with TRBD2. J gave up 4 bases and V 1 base, and 7 bases lay outside the gene matches. Per germline, CDR1 SGHDT and CDR2 YYEEEE. The CDR3 totals 16 residues. CDR3 residues: CASSLRSGVTTGELFF. The CDR3 DNA is TGTGCCAGCAGCTTGCGGAGCGGGGTGACCACCGGGGAGCTGTTTTTT. Together with reference TRBV5-6 and TRBJ2-2, the CDR3 gives the full variable domain: DAGVTQSPTHLIKTRGQQVTLRCSPKSGHDTVSWYQQALGQGPQFIFQYYEEEERQRGNFPDRFSGHQFPNYSSELNVNALLLGDSALYLCASSLRSGVTTGELFFGEGSRLTVL.

The chain uses TRBV4-2 and TRBJ1-1; no reliable D call. The V end was cut by 0 bases, the J end by 6 bases, with 11 bases between. Germline loops: CDR1 LGHNA, CDR2 YNFKEQ. CDR3 length equals 14 residues. CDR3 residues: CASSQDFESAEAFF. CDR3 in DNA: TGTGCCAGCAGCCAAGACTTCGAGAGCGCTGAAGCTTTCTTT.

This rearrangement joins TRBV7-2 to TRBJ2-2; possible D gene TRBD2, 5 bases. The CDR3 extends over 12 amino acids. Trimming cost V 5 bases and J 10 bases, with 11 bases left between them. In germline, CDR1 is SGHTA, CDR2 FQGNSA. The CDR3 is CASSIPTKELFF. In nucleotides, the CDR3 is TGTGCCAGCAGCATACCGACTAAGGAGCTGTTTTTT.

The V gene is TRBV4-1, the J gene TRBJ1-1; D unresolved. CDR3 size: 13 residues. Germline V gene data show CDR1 as MGHRA and CDR2 as YSYEKL. Between the trimmed V and J ends, which lost 7 bases and 1 base, there was a span of 10 bases. CDR3 bases: TGCGCCAGCACCTCGGAGAGGAACACTGAAGCTTTCTTT. It specifies CASTSERNTEAFF.

In its sample, this clone was seen a few times. The chain is built from TRBV28 and TRBJ2-3, with 10 positions matching TRBD1. Germline V gene lookup returns CDR1 MDHEN and CDR2 SYDVKM. V shed 5 bases and J 4 bases; nucleotides not matched to a gene: 6. The CDR3 has 15 amino acids. The CDR3 loop is CASSIGQGDADTQYF. The CDR3 DNA reads as TGTGCCAGCAGTATCGGACAGGGGGATGCAGATACGCAGTATTTT.

The genes are TRBV5-4 and TRBJ2-2; 8 bases agree with TRBD1. The CDR3 has 14 amino acids. V shed 3 bases and J 4 bases; nucleotides not matched to a gene: 2. Germline CDR1 and CDR2: SGHNT and YYREEE (reference sequence). CDR3 amino acids: CASSWQGATGELFF. Written as DNA, the CDR3 is TGTGCCAGCAGCTGGCAGGGGGCCACCGGGGAGCTGTTTTTT.

The chain has TRBV19 and TRBJ2-2, with 9 bases fitting TRBD2. Unmatched junction bases numbered 6, after V lost 3 bases and J lost 1 base. CDR1 and CDR2 (germline): LNHDA, SQIVND (reference sequence). The CDR3 runs 17 residues. Here the CDR3 reads CASSMNSGSLNTGELFF. In DNA form, the CDR3 reads TGTGCCAGTAGTATGAATAGCGGGAGTTTGAACACCGGGGAGCTGTTTTTT.